This T cell receptor gamma chain appears in the sequencing data of a study of intestinal T cells in coeliac disease. For this clone: As yet, its antigen is unknown.

Whole-study findings and limits: Reported leave-one-out accuracy of TRD kmer clustering was around 90%. With TRG, 90% to 95% of biopsies (about 95% of the 54) were classified correctly. Some TCR sequences were likely missing due to degraded FFPE-derived DNA.

Using 150 to 200 ng of biopsy DNA, TRG was amplified with LymphoTrack primers. TCRdb reprocessed the multiplex PCR reads through CATT. This sample has roughly 350 gamma-chain clones, with around three fifths found just once. Each case's genomic DNA was extracted from ten approximately 5.1-µm formalin-fixed paraffin-embedded scrolls. Duodenal biopsies that were formalin-fixed, paraffin-embedded, fully anonymised and surplus to diagnostic needs were used. CDR1 is VENAVY, CDR2 YDSYNSRV, per germline. This CDR3 is 17 amino acids long. Trimming at V came to 1 base and at J to 2 bases, leaving 10 bases not matched to a gene.

Sequenced input: a duodenal biopsy. The sequence derives from a human donor with celiac disease. The chain joins TRGV8 to TRGJP2. The CDR3 is CATWDSGFGSSDWIKTF. In DNA, the CDR3 is TGTGCCACCTGGGATAGCGGATTCGGGAGTAGTGATTGGATCAAGACGTTT.